The 16 T cell receptor beta chains below all came from one sample that was sequenced in a study of blood T cell repertoires in COVID-19. Here immunoSEQ multiplex PCR was the method, and the copy in TCRdb shows in-frame clones only, minus some. This table holds about 120,000 clones, about 80% found once. The sequencing input was peripheral blood. The receptors were gathered from a woman aged 40 to 50 with acute or convalescent COVID-19.

V gene TRBV6-1 combines with J gene TRBJ2-2, with 9 bases matching TRBD1. J gave up 4 bases and V 2 bases, and 11 bases lay outside the gene matches. The CDR3 loop spans 18 amino acids. Germline CDR1 MNHNS, CDR2 SASEGT. CDR3 DNA sequence: TGTGCCAGCAGTGAATTAAGGGGACAGGGAGGTCGCACCGGGGAGCTGTTTTTT. This encodes CASSELRGQGGRTGELFF.

This clone was counted once. The V gene is TRBV5-6, the J gene TRBJ2-5; D might be TRBD1 (5 bases). Germline V gives CDR1 SGHDT, CDR2 YYEEEE. The germline V and J ends were trimmed by 0 bases and 5 bases, with 11 bases remaining between them. The CDR3 is 14 amino acids. The CDR3 DNA follows: TGTGCCAGCAGCTTGGGCAGGGCGTCGGAGACCCAGTACTTC. This gives the protein CASSLGRASETQYF.

The CDR3 loop is CTSSPNGPEGGEQPQHF. The CDR3 region has the DNA TGCACCAGCAGCCCGAACGGGCCTGAGGGGGGGGAACAGCCCCAGCATTTT. J is TRBJ1-5 and V is TRBV1. TRBV1 is a pseudogene locus. This CDR3 comprises 17 residues.

This clone was recorded a few times. The V gene is TRBV11-2, the J gene TRBJ2-2; the D gene is possibly TRBD1 (6 bases). Trimming removed 1 base at V and 1 base at J, with 7 bases between. CDR1 is SGHAT and CDR2 is FQNNGV in the germline V gene. CDR3 length: 15 residues. The CDR3 DNA reads as TGTGCCAGCAGCTTAGGGGGGCAGAACACCGGGGAGCTGTTTTTT. It encodes CASSLGGQNTGELFF.

Of note for this clone: The germline gene is not matched at one end of the junction; a read error may be the cause. V and J are TRBV3-1 (or the pseudogene TRBV3-2) and TRBJ2-2; 12 nucleotides align to TRBD2. Looked up from germline, CDR1 is LGHDT and CDR2 is YNNKEL (reference sequence). The CDR3 is 15 amino acids. The CDR3 DNA sequence: TGTGCCGGCAGCCTGACTAGCGGGGGAGCCGGGGAGCTGTTTTTT. Amino acid sequence: CAGSLTSGGAGELFF.

This chain links TRBV7-2 with TRBJ1-5; D gene ambiguous. The ends were cut back, 0 bases at V and 1 base at J, with 13 bases in the middle. CDR3 size: 17 residues. CDR1 and CDR2 from the germline V gene are SGHTA and FQGNSA. This CDR3 is CASSLAPSGRSNQPQHF. Written as DNA, the CDR3 is TGTGCCAGCAGCTTAGCCCCCTCAGGTCGGAGCAATCAGCCCCAGCATTTT.

The V call is TRBV7-2, the J call TRBJ2-7; 9 bases fit TRBD1. Looked up from germline, CDR1 is SGHTA and CDR2 is FQGNSA. Losses at the gene ends were 5 bases for V and 0 bases for J; bases not matched to a gene: 2. This CDR3 has 14 amino acids. The chain's CDR3 is CASSPDRGSYEQYF. The CDR3 DNA reads as TGTGCCAGCAGCCCGGACAGGGGCTCCTACGAGCAGTACTTC.

The chain couples TRBV4-1 to TRBJ2-3, with TRBD1 as a possible D gene (6 bases). This CDR3 comprises 18 residues. CDR1 MGHRA and CDR2 YSYEKL come from the germline V gene. V gave up 0 bases and J gave up 2 bases, with 18 bases separating them. CDR3 nucleotides: TGCGCCAGCAGCCAAGAACAGTCGGTGGCAGGGGTCACAGATACGCAGTATTTT. This sequence encodes CASSQEQSVAGVTDTQYF.

The chain carries TRBV2 and TRBJ1-1; the match to TRBD1 covers 9 bases. The CDR3 sequence is 15 residues long. Germline-derived CDR1 and CDR2 are SNHLY and FYNNEI. J was trimmed by 0 bases and V by 6 bases; bases with no gene match: 5. The DNA of the CDR3 is TGTGCCAGCAGAGGACAGGGGACGATGAACACTGAAGCTTTCTTT. Protein: CASRGQGTMNTEAFF.

This chain uses TRBV5-1 with TRBJ2-7, with D maybe TRBD2 (6 bases). Germline CDR1 and CDR2: SGHRS and YFSETQ. V shed 3 bases and J shed 1 base, with 14 bases lying between them. The CDR3 covers 15 residues. The CDR3 DNA follows: TGCGCCAGCAGCTCGGGACTTCTCCCGTCCTACGAGCAGTACTTC. Its translation: CASSSGLLPSYEQYF. Combining the CDR3 with reference TRBV5-1 and TRBJ2-7 gives the whole variable domain KAGVTQTPRYLIKTRGQQVTLSCSPISGHRSVSWYQQTPGQGLQFLFEYFSETQRNKGNFPGRFSGRQFSNSRSEMNVSTLELGDSALYLCASSSGLLPSYEQYFGPGTRLTVT.

V usage is TRBV6-1 and J usage is TRBJ2-3; 13 bases are a match to TRBD2. The CDR3 totals 16 residues. CDR1 is MNHNS, CDR2 SASEGT, per germline. V trimming: 4 bases; J trimming: 2 bases; junction bases outside the gene matches: 3. This CDR3 is CASSAGLAGDTDTQYF. CDR3 bases: TGTGCCAGCAGTGCAGGACTAGCGGGGGACACAGATACGCAGTATTTT.

The chain has TRBV5-1 and TRBJ1-2; D not certain. CDR3 length: 14 amino acids. V dropped 3 bases and J dropped 3 bases, with 12 bases sitting between them. The germline V gene encodes CDR1 SGHRS and CDR2 YFSETQ. For the CDR3, the DNA is TGCGCCAGCAGCTCTCCGAGCGGGTACTATGGCTACACCTTC. As protein: CASSSPSGYYGYTF.

The chain uses TRBV11-2 and TRBJ2-7, with 11 positions matching TRBD2. V trimming: 4 bases; J trimming: 4 bases; junction bases outside the gene matches: 3. This CDR3 region has 14 residues. CDR1 SGHAT and CDR2 FQNNGV come from the germline V gene. CDR3 amino acids: CASSSSGGSYEQYF. The CDR3 region has the DNA TGTGCCAGCAGCTCTAGCGGGGGGTCATACGAGCAGTACTTC.

This clone has a handful of counts. The V gene is TRBV10-3, the J gene TRBJ2-7, with 7 positions matching TRBD1. The CDR3 length is 16 residues. V shed 0 bases and J 5 bases; nucleotides not matched to a gene: 10. Germline assignment: CDR1 ENHRY and CDR2 SYGVKD. The CDR3 DNA is TGTGCCATCAGTGAGTCTTTACTGAGGACAGGCAACGAGCAGTACTTC. It encodes CAISESLLRTGNEQYF.

This rearrangement joins TRBV29-1 to TRBJ1-4, with a possible D match to TRBD1 (6 bases). V lost 5 bases and J lost 5, with 15 bases in between. Germline V CDR1 and CDR2: SQVTM, ANQGSEA. The CDR3 runs to 14 residues. The CDR3: CSVQPGTWNEKLFF. CDR3 sequence (DNA): TGCAGCGTTCAGCCCGGGACATGGAATGAAAAACTGTTTTTT.

The gene calls are TRBV2 and TRBJ1-2; 10 positions match TRBD1. This CDR3 is built from 14 residues. Losses at the gene ends were 4 bases for V and 4 bases for J; bases not matched to a gene: 3. Looked up from germline, CDR1 is SNHLY and CDR2 is FYNNEI. The CDR3 DNA follows: TGTGCCAGCAGTGGGACAGGGGGTGTCTATGGCTACACCTTC. Its protein is CASSGTGGVYGYTF. The full variable domain, with the rest looked up from reference TRBV2 and TRBJ1-2, is EPEVTQTPSHQVTQMGQEVILRCVPISNHLYFYWYRQILGQKVEFLVSFYNNEISEKSEIFDDQFSVERPDGSNFTLKIRSTKLEDSAMYFCASSGTGGVYGYTFGSGTRLTVV.